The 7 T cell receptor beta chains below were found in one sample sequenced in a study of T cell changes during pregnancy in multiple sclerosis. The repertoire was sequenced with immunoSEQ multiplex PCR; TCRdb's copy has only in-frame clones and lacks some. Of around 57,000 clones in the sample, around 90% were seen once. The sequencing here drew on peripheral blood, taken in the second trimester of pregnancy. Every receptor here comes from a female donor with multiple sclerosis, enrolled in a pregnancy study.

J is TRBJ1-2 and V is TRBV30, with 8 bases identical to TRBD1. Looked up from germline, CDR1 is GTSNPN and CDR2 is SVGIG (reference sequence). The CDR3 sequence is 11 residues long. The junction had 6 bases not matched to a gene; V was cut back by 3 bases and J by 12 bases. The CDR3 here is CAWSWQGANTF. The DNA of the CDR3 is TGTGCCTGGAGCTGGCAGGGGGCGAACACCTTC.

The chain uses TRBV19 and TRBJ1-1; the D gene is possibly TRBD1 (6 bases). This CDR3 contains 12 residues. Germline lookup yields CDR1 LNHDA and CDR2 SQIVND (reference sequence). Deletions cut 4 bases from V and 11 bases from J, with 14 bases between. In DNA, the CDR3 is TGTGCCAGTAGTAAAGTAGGGGGGGCCGCTTTCTTT. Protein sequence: CASSKVGGAAFF.

CDR3 DNA sequence: TGTGCCAGCTCACCAGACAGGCCAGGGACCCAGTACTTC. Translating gives CASSPDRPGTQYF. V usage is TRBV18 and J usage is TRBJ2-5; D possibly corresponds to TRBD1 (6 bases). Trimming stripped 2 bases from V and 7 bases from J, with 11 bases between. Per germline, CDR1 KGHSH and CDR2 LQKENI. The CDR3 covers 13 residues. Complete variable domain (other parts from reference TRBV18 and TRBJ2-5): NAGVMQNPRHLVRRRGQEARLRCSPMKGHSHVYWYRQLPEEGLKFMVYLQKENIIDESGMPKERFSAEFPKEGPSILRIQQVVRGDSAAYFCASSPDRPGTQYFGPGTRLLVL.

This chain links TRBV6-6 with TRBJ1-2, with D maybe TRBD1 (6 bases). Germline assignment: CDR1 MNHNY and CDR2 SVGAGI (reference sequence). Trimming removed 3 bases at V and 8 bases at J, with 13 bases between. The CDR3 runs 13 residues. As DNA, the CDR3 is TGTGCCAGCAGTTATAGGCGGGGGCGAGGCTACACCTTC. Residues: CASSYRRGRGYTF.

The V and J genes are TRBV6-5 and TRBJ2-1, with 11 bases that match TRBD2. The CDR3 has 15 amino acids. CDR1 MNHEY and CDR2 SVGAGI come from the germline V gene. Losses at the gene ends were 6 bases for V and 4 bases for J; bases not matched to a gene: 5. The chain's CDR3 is CASRPLAGAYNEQFF. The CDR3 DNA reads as TGTGCCAGCAGACCACTAGCGGGGGCGTACAATGAGCAGTTCTTC.

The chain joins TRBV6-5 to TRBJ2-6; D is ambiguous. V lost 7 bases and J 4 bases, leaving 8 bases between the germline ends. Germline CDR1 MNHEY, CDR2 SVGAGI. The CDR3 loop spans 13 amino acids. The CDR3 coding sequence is TGTGCCAGCACCCCTTTCGGGGCCAACGTCCTGACTTTC. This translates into CASTPFGANVLTF.

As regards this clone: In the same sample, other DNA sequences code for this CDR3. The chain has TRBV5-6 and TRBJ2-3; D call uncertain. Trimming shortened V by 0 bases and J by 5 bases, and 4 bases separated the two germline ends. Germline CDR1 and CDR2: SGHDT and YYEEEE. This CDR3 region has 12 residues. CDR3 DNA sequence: TGTGCCAGCAGCTTGGCAGTAGATACGCAGTATTTT. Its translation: CASSLAVDTQYF.